This T cell receptor beta chain was profiled in a study of cytomegalovirus exposure and HLA in healthy donors listed by TCRdb under 2017. At the level of the whole study: A later analysis indicated that the roughly 130 validation repertoires were generated on the platform also employed for the 700 or so repertoires of the first cohort. The study was designed to test whether signatures of past pathogen exposure could be identified by cataloging public T cell receptors. Along with the roughly 670-subject first cohort, a separate validation cohort of 120 different subjects was used. High-throughput TCR immunosequencing, statistical association of individual TCRs with disease status, and machine learning were combined to predict cytomegalovirus infection status.

Broad study findings and their caveats: The study gave a list of some 150 TCR beta chains associated with cytomegalovirus. A later analysis lacked HLA typing for the validation cohort, so it scored co-occurrence in that cohort across all 120 or so repertoires. The classifier was reported to diagnose cytomegalovirus status with high specificity and sensitivity in both the original and validation cohorts. The authors suggested that the approach could potentially be generalized to other disease states and immunological phenotypes. Subsequent analysis determined that TCRs grouped into clusters in the first cohort also showed a tendency toward co-occurrence across the roughly 120 validation repertoires, and 90% to 95% of cluster scores exceeded 0. A few of the identified cytomegalovirus-associated TCR beta chains were confirmed in vitro to be specific for cytomegalovirus antigens. While some public TCRs were present in many individuals, most TCR sequences turned up only very rarely across donors.

The CDR3 goes from the cysteine to the phenylalanine over 14 residues. Just the 42-base CDR3 DNA is kept, in frame starting at base 1. A distance of 14 bases separates the germline ends of V and J, which lose 4 bases and 4 bases respectively. From the germline V gene, CDR1 is SGHVS and CDR2 is FNYEAQ. The donors were included in the validation cohort of around 120 subjects, a group kept apart from the approximately 650-subject first cohort. This clone was counted a few times. The clone's antigen remains unknown. Base quality data are lacking; no much larger clone is found one base away. The library was obtained by the immunoSEQ multiplex PCR assay. As for how the authors treated the data: A statistical classification framework was built to diagnose cytomegalovirus status from the catalog of TCR beta chain sequences. TCRdb mirrors the immuneACCESS table, restricted to in-frame sequences. Some clones are absent from its copies; in checked studies, under half trace to an unresolved V gene, and the reason for the others is unknown. V and J calls and clone size come straight from that table; D and trimming were deduced from the DNA. In this sample the table shows roughly 120,000 clones, roughly nine tenths of which occur a single time. Together, the top ten hold approximately 4.5% of the sample.

Sample: PBMCs. The chain is assembled from TRBV7-6 and TRBJ2-7; D gene: possibly TRBD1, on 6 matching bases. This TCR was sampled from a man aged 18 to 29 in good health and CMV-seropositive. The bases read TGTGCCAGCAGCTCAGGGGATGGCGGTTACGAGCAGTACTTC. Translated, it gives CASSSGDGGYEQYF.